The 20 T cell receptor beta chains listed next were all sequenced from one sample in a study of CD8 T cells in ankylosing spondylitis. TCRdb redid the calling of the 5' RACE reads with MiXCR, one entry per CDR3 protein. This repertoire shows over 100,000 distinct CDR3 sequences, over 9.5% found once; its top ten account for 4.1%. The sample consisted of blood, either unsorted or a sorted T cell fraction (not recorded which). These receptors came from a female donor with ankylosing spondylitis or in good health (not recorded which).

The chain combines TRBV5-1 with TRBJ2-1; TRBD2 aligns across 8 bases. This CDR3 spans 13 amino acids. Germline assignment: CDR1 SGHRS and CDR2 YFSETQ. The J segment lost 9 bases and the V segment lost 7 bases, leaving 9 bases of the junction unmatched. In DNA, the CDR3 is TGCGCCAGCTTGACTAGCGAAGGGAGTGAGCAGTTCTTC. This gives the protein CASLTSEGSEQFF.

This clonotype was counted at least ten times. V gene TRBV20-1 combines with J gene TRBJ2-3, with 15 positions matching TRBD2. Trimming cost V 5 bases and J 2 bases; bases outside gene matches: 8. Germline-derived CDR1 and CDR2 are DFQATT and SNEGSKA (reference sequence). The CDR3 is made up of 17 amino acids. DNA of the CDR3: TGCAGTGCTCTTCCGGGACTAGCGGGAGGTCACACAGATACGCAGTATTTT. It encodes CSALPGLAGGHTDTQYF.

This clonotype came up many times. The CDR3 DNA reads TGTGCCAGCAGTCCCCTCCGGGACAGGGGCCGATATACTAGCAATCAGCCCCAGCATTTT. Translating it yields CASSPLRDRGRYTSNQPQHF. The genes are TRBV28 and TRBJ1-5; 10 bases are a match to TRBD1. Germline V lookup: CDR1 MDHEN, CDR2 SYDVKM. V lost 5 bases and J lost 0; bases outside the gene matches: 16. The CDR3 length is 20 residues.

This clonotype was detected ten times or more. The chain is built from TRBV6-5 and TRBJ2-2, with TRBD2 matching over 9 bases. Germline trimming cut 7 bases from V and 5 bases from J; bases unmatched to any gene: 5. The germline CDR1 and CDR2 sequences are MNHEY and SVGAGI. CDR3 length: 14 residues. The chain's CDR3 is CASISGGYTGELFF. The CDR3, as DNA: TGTGCCAGCATTAGCGGGGGTTATACCGGGGAGCTGTTTTTT.

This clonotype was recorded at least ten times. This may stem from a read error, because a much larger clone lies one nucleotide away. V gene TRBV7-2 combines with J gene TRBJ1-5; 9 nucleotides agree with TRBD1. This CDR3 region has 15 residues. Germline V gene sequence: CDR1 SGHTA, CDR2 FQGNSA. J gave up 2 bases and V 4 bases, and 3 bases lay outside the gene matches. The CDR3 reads CASSSGQGRNQPQHF. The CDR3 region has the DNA TGTGCCAGCAGCTCCGGACAGGGGCGCAATCAGCCCCAGCATTTT.

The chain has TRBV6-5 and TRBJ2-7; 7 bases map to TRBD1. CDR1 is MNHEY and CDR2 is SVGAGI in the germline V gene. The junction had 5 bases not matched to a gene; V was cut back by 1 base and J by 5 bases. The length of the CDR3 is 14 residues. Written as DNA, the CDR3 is TGTGCCAGCAGTTACTTGAAGGGGGCCAACGAGCAGTACTTC. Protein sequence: CASSYLKGANEQYF.

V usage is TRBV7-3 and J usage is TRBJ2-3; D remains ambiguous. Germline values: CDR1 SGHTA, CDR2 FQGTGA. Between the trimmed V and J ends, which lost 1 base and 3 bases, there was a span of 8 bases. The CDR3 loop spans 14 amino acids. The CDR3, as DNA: TGTGCCAGCAGCTTAAGTTCCCGGACAGATACGCAGTATTTT. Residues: CASSLSSRTDTQYF.

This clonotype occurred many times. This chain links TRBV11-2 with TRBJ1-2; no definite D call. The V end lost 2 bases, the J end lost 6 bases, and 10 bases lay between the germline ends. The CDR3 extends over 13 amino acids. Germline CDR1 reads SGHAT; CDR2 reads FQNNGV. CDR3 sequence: CASSLQDRDGYTF. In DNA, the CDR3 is TGTGCCAGCAGCTTACAGGATCGAGATGGCTACACCTTC.

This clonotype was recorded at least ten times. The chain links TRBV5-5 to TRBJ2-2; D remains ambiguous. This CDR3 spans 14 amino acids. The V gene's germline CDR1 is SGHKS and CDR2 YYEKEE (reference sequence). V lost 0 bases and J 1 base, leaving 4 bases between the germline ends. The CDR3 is CASSLEGNTGELFF. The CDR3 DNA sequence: TGTGCCAGCAGCTTGGAGGGGAACACCGGGGAGCTGTTTTTT.

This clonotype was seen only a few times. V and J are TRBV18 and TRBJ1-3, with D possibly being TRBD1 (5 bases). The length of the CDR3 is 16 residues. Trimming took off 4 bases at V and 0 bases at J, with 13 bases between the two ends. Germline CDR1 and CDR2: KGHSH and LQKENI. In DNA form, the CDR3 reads TGTGCCAGCTCACTGGGACCGGGAAGCTCTGGAAACACCATATATTTT. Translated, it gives CASSLGPGSSGNTIYF. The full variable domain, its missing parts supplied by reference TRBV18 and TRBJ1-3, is NAGVMQNPRHLVRRRGQEARLRCSPMKGHSHVYWYRQLPEEGLKFMVYLQKENIIDESGMPKERFSAEFPKEGPSILRIQQVVRGDSAAYFCASSLGPGSSGNTIYFGEGSWLTVV.

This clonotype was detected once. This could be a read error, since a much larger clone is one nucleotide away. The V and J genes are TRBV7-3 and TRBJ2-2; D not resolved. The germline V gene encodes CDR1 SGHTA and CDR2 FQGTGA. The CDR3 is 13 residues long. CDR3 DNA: TGTGCCAACAGCTTAACCCCGTCCGGGGAGCTGTTTTTT. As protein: CANSLTPSGELFF.

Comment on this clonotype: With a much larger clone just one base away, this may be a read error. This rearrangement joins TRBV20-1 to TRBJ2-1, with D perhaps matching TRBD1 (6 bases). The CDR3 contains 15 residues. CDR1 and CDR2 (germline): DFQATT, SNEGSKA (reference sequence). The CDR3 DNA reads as TGCAGTGCTTTATCAGGGGCTTCCTTCTACAATGAGCAGCTCTTC. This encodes CSALSGASFYNEQLF.

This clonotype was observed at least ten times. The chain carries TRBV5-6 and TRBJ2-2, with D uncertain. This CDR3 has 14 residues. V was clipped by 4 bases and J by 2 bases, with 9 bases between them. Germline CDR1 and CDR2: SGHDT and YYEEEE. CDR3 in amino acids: CASSRRLNTGELFF. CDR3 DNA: TGTGCCAGCAGCCGAAGACTTAACACCGGGGAGCTGTTTTTT.

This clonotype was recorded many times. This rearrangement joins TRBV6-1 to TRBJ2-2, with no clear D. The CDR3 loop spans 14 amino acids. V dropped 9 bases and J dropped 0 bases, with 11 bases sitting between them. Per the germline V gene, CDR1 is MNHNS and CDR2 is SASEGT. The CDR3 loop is CASRTNANTGELFF. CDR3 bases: TGTGCCAGTCGGACGAACGCGAACACCGGGGAGCTGTTTTTT.

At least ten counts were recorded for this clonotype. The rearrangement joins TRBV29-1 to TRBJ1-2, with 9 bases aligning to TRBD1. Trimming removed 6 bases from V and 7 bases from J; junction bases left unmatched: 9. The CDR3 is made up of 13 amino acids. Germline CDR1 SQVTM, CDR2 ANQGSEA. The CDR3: CSVDTGGEFGYTF. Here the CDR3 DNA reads TGCAGCGTGGACACAGGGGGCGAATTTGGCTACACCTTC.

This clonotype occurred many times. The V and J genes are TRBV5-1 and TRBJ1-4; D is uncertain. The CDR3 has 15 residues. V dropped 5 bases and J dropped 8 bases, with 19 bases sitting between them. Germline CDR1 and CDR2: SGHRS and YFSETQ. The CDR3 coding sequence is TGCGCCAGCAGTAGAACACCTGATCTGTCCGAAAAACTGTTTTTT. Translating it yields CASSRTPDLSEKLFF.

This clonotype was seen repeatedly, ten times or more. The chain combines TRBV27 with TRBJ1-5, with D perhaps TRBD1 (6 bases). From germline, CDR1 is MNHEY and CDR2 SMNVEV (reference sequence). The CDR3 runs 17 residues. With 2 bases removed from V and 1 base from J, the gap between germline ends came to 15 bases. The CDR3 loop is CASSLTGTPSSNQPQHF. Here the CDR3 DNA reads TGTGCCAGCAGTTTAACAGGGACACCCTCGAGCAATCAGCCCCAGCATTTT.

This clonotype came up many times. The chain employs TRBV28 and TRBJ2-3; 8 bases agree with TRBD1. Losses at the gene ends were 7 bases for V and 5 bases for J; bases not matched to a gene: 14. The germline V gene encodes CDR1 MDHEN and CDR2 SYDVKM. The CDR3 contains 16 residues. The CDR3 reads CASTPSARGQGDTQYF. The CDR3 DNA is TGTGCCAGCACCCCCTCCGCCAGGGGGCAGGGAGATACGCAGTATTTT.

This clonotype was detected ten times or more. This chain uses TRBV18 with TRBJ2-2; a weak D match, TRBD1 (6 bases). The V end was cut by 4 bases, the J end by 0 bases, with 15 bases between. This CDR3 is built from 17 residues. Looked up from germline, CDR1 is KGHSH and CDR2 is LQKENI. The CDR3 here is CASSRQTGSANTGELFF. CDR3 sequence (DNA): TGTGCCAGCTCACGCCAAACAGGGTCCGCGAACACCGGGGAGCTGTTTTTT.

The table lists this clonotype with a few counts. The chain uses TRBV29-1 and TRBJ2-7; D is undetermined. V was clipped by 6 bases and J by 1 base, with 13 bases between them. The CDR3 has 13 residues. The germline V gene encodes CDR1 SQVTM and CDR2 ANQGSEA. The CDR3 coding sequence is TGCAGCGTACTACCCCGGACGTCCTACGAGCAGTACTTC. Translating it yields CSVLPRTSYEQYF.